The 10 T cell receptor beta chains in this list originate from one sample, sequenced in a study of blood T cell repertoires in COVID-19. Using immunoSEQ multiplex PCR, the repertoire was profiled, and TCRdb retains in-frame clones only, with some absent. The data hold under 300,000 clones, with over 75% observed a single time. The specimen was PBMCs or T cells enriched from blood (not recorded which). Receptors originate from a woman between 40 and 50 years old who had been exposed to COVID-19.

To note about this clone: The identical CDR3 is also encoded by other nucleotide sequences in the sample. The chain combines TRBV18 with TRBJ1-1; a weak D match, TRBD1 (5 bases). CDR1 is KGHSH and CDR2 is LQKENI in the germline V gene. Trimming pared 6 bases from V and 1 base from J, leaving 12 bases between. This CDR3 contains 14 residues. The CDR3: CASSPPTGNTEAFF. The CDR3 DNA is TGTGCCAGCTCTCCTCCAACAGGGAACACTGAAGCTTTCTTT.

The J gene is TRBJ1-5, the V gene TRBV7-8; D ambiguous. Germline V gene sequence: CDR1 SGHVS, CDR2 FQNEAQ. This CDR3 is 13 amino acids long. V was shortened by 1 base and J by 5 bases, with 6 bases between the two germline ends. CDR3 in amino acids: CASSLGRDQPQHF. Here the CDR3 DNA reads TGTGCCAGCAGCTTAGGCCGAGATCAGCCCCAGCATTTT.

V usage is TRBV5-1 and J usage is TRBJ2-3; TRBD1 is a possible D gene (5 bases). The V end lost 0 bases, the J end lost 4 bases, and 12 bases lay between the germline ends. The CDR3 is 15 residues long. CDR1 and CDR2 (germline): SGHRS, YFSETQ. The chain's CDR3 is CASSLGQTPADTQYF. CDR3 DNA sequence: TGCGCCAGCAGCTTGGGACAGACCCCCGCAGATACGCAGTATTTT.

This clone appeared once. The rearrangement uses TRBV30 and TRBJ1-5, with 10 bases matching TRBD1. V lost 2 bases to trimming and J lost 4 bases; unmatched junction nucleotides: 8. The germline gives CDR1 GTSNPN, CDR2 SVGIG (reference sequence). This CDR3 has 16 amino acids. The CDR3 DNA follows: TGTGCCTGGAGTAACCGGGACAGGGGAGCTAATCAGCCCCAGCATTTT. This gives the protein CAWSNRDRGANQPQHF.

The CDR3: CASSLFGDRGNTIYF. The CDR3 nucleotides read TGTGCCAGCAGCTTATTCGGGGACAGGGGAAACACCATATATTTT. The chain carries TRBV7-2 and TRBJ1-3, with 8 bases aligning to TRBD1. This CDR3 spans 15 amino acids. Germline CDR1 is SGHTA and CDR2 is FQGNSA. The trim removed 2 bases at V and 4 bases at J, leaving 4 bases unmatched.

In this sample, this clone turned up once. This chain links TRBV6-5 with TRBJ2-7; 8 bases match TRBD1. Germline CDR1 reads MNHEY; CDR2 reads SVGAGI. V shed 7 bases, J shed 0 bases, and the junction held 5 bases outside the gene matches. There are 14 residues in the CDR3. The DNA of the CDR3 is TGTGCCAGCACCCGACAGGGGTCCTCCTACGAGCAGTACTTC. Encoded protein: CASTRQGSSYEQYF.

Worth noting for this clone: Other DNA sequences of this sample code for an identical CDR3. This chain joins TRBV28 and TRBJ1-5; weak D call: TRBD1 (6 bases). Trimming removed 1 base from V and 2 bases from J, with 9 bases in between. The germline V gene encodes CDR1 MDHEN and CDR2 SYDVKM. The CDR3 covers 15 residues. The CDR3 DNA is TGTGCCAGCAGTTTATCTGGGGGCGGCAATCAGCCCCAGCATTTT. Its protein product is CASSLSGGGNQPQHF.

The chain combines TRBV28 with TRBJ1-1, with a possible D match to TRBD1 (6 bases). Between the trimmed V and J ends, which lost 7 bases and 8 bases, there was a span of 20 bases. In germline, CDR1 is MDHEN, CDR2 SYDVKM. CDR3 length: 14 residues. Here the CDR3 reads CASTTVGGLIEAFF. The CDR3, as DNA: TGTGCCAGCACCACTGTGGGGGGGCTAATAGAAGCTTTCTTT.

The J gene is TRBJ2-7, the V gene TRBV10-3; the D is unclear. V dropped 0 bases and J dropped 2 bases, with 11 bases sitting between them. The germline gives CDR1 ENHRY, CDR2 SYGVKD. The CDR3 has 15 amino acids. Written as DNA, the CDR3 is TGTGCCATCAGTGAGTCTGGAGCGCACACCTACGAGCAGTACGTC. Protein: CAISESGAHTYEQYV.

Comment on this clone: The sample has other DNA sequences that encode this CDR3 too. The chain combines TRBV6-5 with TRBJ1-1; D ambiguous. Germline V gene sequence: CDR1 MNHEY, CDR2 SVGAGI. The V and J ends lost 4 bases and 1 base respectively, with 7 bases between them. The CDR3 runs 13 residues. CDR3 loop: CASSLTGNTEAFF. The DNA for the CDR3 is TGTGCCAGCAGTTTAACGGGGAACACTGAAGCTTTCTTT.